This record covers a single T cell receptor beta chain. Its target is unknown. Measured with immunoSEQ multiplex PCR; TCRdb has only the in-frame clones, and not every one. The table has about 66,000 clones, roughly 80% seen once. This specimen comes from a study of vaccination effects on CD4 cells after COVID-19. The V end lost 4 bases, the J end lost 4 bases, and 7 bases lay between the germline ends. Germline V gene sequence: CDR1 SGHDN, CDR2 FVKESK. This CDR3 is built from 12 residues. Before sequencing, viral peptide pools were used by the ViraFEST assay to expand antigen-specific CD4+ T cells. Upon completion of 10 to 11 days in culture, CD4+ T cells were isolated. The vaccine given was either BNT162b2 or mRNA-1273, in two doses. Days 3 and 7 saw half the medium replaced with IL-2 medium.

The sequence derives from a human donor who received a COVID-19 vaccine. Here the sequenced sample was CD4+ T cells from PBMCs cultured with HCoV-OC43 spike peptides, taken after COVID-19 vaccination. The subset denotes: HCoV-OC43 spike overlapping peptide pool stimulation. The chain is built from TRBV14 and TRBJ1-2; D gene unclear. The CDR3 DNA is TGTGCCAGCAGCCGGACCTTCTATGGCTACACCTTC. Protein: CASSRTFYGYTF.